This TCR beta chain was found in a study of CD8 T cells in Susac syndrome (dated by TCRdb to the late 2010s). General notes on the study: Repertoire sequencing was used to test whether CD8+ T cell activation and differentiation in Susac syndrome was antigen driven. The study compared CD8+ T cell repertoire clonality among about a dozen healthy donors, roughly 14 Susac syndrome patients and fewer than 19 multiple sclerosis patients. What the study reported, not specific to this receptor: The study acknowledged that relatively few individuals were included in the TCR sequencing and HLA analysis.

Peripheral blood CD8+ and CD4+ T cells from healthy donors, Susac syndrome patients and multiple sclerosis patients were profiled by high-throughput TCR beta sequencing. Treatment-naive patients with stable or active relapsing-remitting disease fulfilling revised McDonald criteria were used as multiple sclerosis controls. Bulk CD8+ and CD4+ T cells were purified magnetically by negative isolation, whereas CD8+ TEMRA cells were enriched by FACS. Blood was collected in EDTA tubes and processed within 24 hours, with PBMCs isolated through density gradient centrifugation. PBMCs intended for TCR sequencing were cryopreserved in liquid nitrogen and were subsequently thawed in a 37 degrees C water bath. The sorted or isolated CD4+, CD8+ and CD8+ TEMRA cells had a purity of 90% or higher. Trimming leaves V shorter by 2 bases and J shorter by 4 bases, with the junction holding 9 bases beyond the gene matches. The CDR3, from cysteine to phenylalanine, totals 16 residues. The sequence is cut down to CDR3 DNA, 48 bases in frame from base 1. Taken from the germline V gene, the CDR1 and CDR2 loops are SNHLY and FYNNEI.

Comment on this clonotype: Its antigen target is currently unknown. Base-call qualities are not available, and no considerably larger clone is one nucleotide away.

RNA was extracted using the RNeasy kit, and about 0.5 to 1 microgram was reverse transcribed with random hexamers. The immunoSEQ multiplex PCR assay, which covers 54 Vbeta and 13 Jbeta segments, was used to amplify TCR beta CDR3 regions. Bias from PCR amplification was corrected by using a synthetic template baseline for primer optimization and for computational correction. Under the source paper's analysis protocol: Reads were assigned to V, D and J genes according to IMGT and analyzed in immunoSEQ Analyzer, with only productive sequences retained. To calculate clonality, Shannon entropy was normalized by log2 of the number of productive unique sequences and then subtracted from one. Public and private clones were assessed among the 100 most prevalent clones of each patient and control. Clones were defined as Susac-specific if absent from the healthy and MS cohorts, from around 1,100 published viral clones and from other ImmuneACCESS disease sequences. TCRdb cleaned the public reads at Q25 with fastp, built clones with MiXCR and kept in-frame beta chains. A single entry per CDR3 protein holds the most common genes and DNA from its merged rows. These V and J calls derive from TCRdb rather than the authors' analysis. The sample records 78,000 or so distinct CDR3 sequences, less than 95% of which are singletons. Roughly 0.4% of the sample comes from the top ten.

The chain was built from TRBV2 and TRBJ2-5, with 8 junctional bases fitting TRBD1. The source of this sequence is a human donor with multiple sclerosis. Input material: CD8+ T cells from PBMCs. Read as DNA, the sequence is TGTGCCAGCAGTGAATTCCTAGGGACAGGAGGAGAGACCCAGTACTTC. Translated, this is CASSEFLGTGGETQYF.